The entry below gives a single TCR beta chain sequence along with its context. In the authors' workflow: Scientists estimated how many nucleated cells there were by amplifying reference gene primers. Here immunoSEQ multiplex PCR was the method, and the copy in TCRdb shows in-frame clones only, minus some. V, J and clone size derive from that table, while D and trimming were established from the DNA sequence. In the table there are 150,000 to 200,000 clones, around 84% of which are singletons. The CDR3 spans 11 residues. CDR1 and CDR2 from the germline V gene are SQVTM and ANQGSEA. With 8 bases removed from V and 9 bases from J, the gap between germline ends came to 14 bases. The data are from a study of blood T cell repertoires in COVID-19. As for the study in general: From the United States, Italy and Spain came samples of acute and convalescent COVID-19.

This receptor was obtained from a woman in her 70s with COVID-19, enrolled during active disease. The chain uses TRBV29-1 and TRBJ2-1; no firm D call. Sequenced input: peripheral blood. CDR3 loop: CSFPTNREQFF. The CDR3, as DNA: TGCAGCTTTCCCACTAACCGTGAGCAGTTCTTC.